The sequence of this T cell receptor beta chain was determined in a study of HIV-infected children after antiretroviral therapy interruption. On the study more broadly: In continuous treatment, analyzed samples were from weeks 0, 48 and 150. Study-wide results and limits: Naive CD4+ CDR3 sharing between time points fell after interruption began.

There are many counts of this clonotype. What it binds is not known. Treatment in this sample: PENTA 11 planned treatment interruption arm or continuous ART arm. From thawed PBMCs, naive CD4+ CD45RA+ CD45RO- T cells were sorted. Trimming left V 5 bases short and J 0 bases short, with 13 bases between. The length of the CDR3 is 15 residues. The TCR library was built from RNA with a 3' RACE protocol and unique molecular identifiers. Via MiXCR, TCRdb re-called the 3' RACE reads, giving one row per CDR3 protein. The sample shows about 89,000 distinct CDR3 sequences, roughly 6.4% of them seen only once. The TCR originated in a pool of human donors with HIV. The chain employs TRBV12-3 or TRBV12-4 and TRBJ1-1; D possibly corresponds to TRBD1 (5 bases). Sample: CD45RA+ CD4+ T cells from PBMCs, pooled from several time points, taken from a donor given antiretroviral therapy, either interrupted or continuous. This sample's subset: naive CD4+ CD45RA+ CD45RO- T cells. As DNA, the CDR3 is TGTGCCAGCAGTCGACAGAGACTCATGAACACTGAAGCTTTCTTT. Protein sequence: CASSRQRLMNTEAFF.